This T cell receptor beta chain was captured in a study of cytomegalovirus exposure and HLA in healthy donors. Study-level information: Both the roughly 120 validation repertoires and the 600 to 700 first-cohort repertoires used the same platform, as reported by a later analysis. Study-level points and caveats: Cytomegalovirus-associated TCR beta chains were listed, numbering roughly 150. TCR clusters originating in the first cohort tended to co-occur in the roughly 120 validation repertoires, according to a later analysis.

As concerns this clone: No antigen is known for it.

The germline CDR1 and CDR2 sequences are SGHVS and FQNEAQ. After removal of 5 bases from V and 2 bases from J, the junction contained 6 bases not matched to a gene. This CDR3 comprises 15 residues. Libraries were prepared by immunoSEQ multiplex PCR; TCRdb keeps only in-frame clonotypes and omits some of them. The sample carries some 86,000 clones, approximately 94% recorded once. The TCR sequence derives from a woman younger than 45 in good health and CMV-seronegative. The sample taken for sequencing was PBMCs. The chain joins TRBV7-8 to TRBJ2-1; 7 bases fit TRBD2. The CDR3 loop reads CASSTRAGTYNEQFF. CDR3 DNA sequence: TGTGCCAGCAGCACCCGAGCGGGGACCTACAATGAGCAGTTCTTC.